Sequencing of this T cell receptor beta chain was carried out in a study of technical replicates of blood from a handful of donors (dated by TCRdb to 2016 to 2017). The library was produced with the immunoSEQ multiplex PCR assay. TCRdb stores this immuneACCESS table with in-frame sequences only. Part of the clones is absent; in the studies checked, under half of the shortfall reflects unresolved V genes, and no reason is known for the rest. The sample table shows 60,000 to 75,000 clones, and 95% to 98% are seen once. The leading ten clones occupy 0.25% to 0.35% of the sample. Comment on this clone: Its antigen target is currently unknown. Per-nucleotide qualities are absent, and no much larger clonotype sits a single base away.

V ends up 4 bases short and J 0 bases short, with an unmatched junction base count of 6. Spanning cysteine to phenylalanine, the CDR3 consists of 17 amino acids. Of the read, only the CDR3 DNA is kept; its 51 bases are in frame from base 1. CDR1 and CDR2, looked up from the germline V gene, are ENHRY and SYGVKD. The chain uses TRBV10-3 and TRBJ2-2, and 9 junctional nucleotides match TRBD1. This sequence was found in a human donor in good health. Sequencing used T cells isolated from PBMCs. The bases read TGTGCCATCAGTGCCCCGGGACAGGGAACGAACACCGGGGAGCTGTTTTTT. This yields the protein CAISAPGQGTNTGELFF.